The 8 T cell receptor beta chains given below trace back to one sample, sequenced in a study of OX40 agonist ivuxolimab in advanced cancers. The table came from immunoSEQ multiplex PCR; TCRdb's copy has only in-frame clones and leaves some out. Altogether approximately 26,000 clones are present, around four fifths being singletons, with the ten largest covering 11%. The sample was CD4+ or CD8+ T cells sorted from blood, taken in a trial of the OX40 agonist ivuxolimab. These receptors were collected from an adult with an advanced solid tumor such as melanoma, head and neck, liver or kidney cancer.

The rearrangement links TRBV4-3 to TRBJ1-5, with D possibly being TRBD1 (6 bases). This CDR3 has 14 amino acids. Germline V gene lookup returns CDR1 LGHNA and CDR2 YSLEER. The V end was cut by 0 bases, the J end by 4 bases, with 7 bases between. DNA of the CDR3: TGCGCCAGCAGCCAAGATCAGGGGAATCAGCCCCAGCATTTT. It encodes CASSQDQGNQPQHF.

The CDR3 DNA reads as TGTGCCAGCAGGTCGACGGCAGGGCTGGAGACCCAGTACTTC. Translating it yields CASRSTAGLETQYF. V usage is TRBV2 and J usage is TRBJ2-5, with D possibly matching TRBD1 (5 bases). Germline assignment: CDR1 SNHLY and CDR2 FYNNEI. The CDR3 spans 14 residues. Trimming shortened V by 6 bases and J by 5 bases, and 16 bases separated the two germline ends.

This clone was counted between two and nine times. The gene calls are TRBV7-9 and TRBJ2-2; no clear D. Germline assignment: CDR1 SEHNR and CDR2 FQNEAQ (reference sequence). CDR3 length: 13 amino acids. The germline V and J ends were trimmed by 5 bases and 7 bases, with 11 bases remaining between them. CDR3 residues: CASSPSPGGELFF. The DNA for the CDR3 is TGTGCCAGCAGCCCTTCCCCAGGCGGGGAGCTGTTTTTT.

J is TRBJ2-3 and V is TRBV9; TRBD2 matches at 10 bases. This CDR3 is 20 amino acids long. After removal of 4 bases from V and 0 bases from J, the junction contained 17 bases not matched to a gene. Germline V gene lookup returns CDR1 SGDLS and CDR2 YYNGEE. CDR3 residues: CASSPRAGLAGDVSTDTQYF. CDR3 sequence (DNA): TGTGCCAGCAGCCCCCGGGCGGGGCTAGCGGGGGACGTAAGCACAGATACGCAGTATTTT. Looking up the rest from reference TRBV9 and TRBJ2-3 gives the full variable domain: DSGVTQTPKHLITATGQRVTLRCSPRSGDLSVYWYQQSLDQGLQFLIQYYNGEERAKGNILERFSAQQFPDLHSELNLSSLELGDSALYFCASSPRAGLAGDVSTDTQYFGPGTRLTVL.

This clone was found once. The sample carries other DNA sequences with the same CDR3. The CDR3: CASSLQGYEQYF. CDR3 bases: TGTGCCAGCAGCCTGCAGGGCTACGAGCAGTACTTC. The rearrangement uses TRBV5-4 and TRBJ2-7; D is perhaps TRBD1 (5 bases). The length of the CDR3 is 12 residues. Germline-derived CDR1 and CDR2 are SGHNT and YYREEE (reference sequence). V shed 4 bases and J shed 3 bases, with 8 bases lying between them.

The gene calls are TRBV7-2 and TRBJ2-3; TRBD2 aligns across 9 bases. The germline gives CDR1 SGHTA, CDR2 FQGNSA. The CDR3 runs 15 residues. The V and J ends lost 0 bases and 4 bases, in that order; junction bases with no gene match: 2. Here the CDR3 DNA reads TGTGCCAGCAGCTTAGCTAGCGGGGGCGCAGATACGCAGTATTTT. Translating gives CASSLASGGADTQYF.

The rearrangement links TRBV6-5 to TRBJ2-7; TRBD1 might be the D (5 bases). Germline V CDR1 and CDR2: MNHEY, SVGAGI. This CDR3 is 12 amino acids long. V gave up 6 bases and J gave up 3 bases, with 9 bases separating them. CDR3 protein: CASRQTVYEQYF. DNA for the CDR3: TGTGCCAGCAGACAGACAGTCTACGAGCAGTACTTC.

The chain couples TRBV7-9 to TRBJ1-2, with D possibly matching TRBD1 (5 bases). V lost 1 base and J 13 bases, leaving 13 bases between the germline ends. Germline lookup yields CDR1 SEHNR and CDR2 FQNEAQ (reference sequence). There are 12 residues in the CDR3. For the CDR3, the DNA is TGTGCCAGCAGCTTAGGGCAGGGCGGGCGCACCTTC. This sequence encodes CASSLGQGGRTF.